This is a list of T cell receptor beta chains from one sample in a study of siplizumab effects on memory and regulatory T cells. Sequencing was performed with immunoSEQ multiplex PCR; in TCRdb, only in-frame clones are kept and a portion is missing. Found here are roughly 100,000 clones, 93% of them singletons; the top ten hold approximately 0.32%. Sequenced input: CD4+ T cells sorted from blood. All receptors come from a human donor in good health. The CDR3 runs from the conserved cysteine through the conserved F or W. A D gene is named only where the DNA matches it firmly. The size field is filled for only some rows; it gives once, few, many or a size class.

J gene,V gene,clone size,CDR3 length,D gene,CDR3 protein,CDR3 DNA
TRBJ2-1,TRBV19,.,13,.,CASNSGAANEQFF,TGTGCCAGCAATAGTGGGGCAGCAAATGAGCAGTTCTTC
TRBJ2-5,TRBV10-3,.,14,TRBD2,CATAVAGPTETQYF,TGTGCCACCGCGGTAGCGGGGCCCACTGAGACCCAGTACTTC
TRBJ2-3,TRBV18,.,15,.,CASSGPGLGADTQYF,TGTGCCAGCTCAGGACCGGGACTCGGGGCAGATACGCAGTATTTT
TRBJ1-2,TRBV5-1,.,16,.,CASSLVARLSGDGYTF,TGCGCCAGCAGCTTGGTGGCACGCCTCTCCGGGGATGGCTACACCTTC
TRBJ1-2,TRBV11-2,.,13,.,CASSLAGYRGYTF,TGTGCCAGCAGCTTAGCCGGGTATAGGGGCTACACCTTC
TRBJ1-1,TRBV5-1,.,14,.,CASSLAPPNTEAFF,TGCGCCAGCAGCTTGGCCCCCCCGAACACTGAAGCTTTCTTT
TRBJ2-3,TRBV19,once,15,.,CASSIGVGLANTQYF,TGTGCCAGTAGTATAGGAGTCGGGCTAGCTAATACGCAGTATTTT
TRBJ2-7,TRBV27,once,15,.,CASSHPQRGSYEQYF,TGTGCCAGCAGTCACCCACAGCGAGGCTCCTACGAGCAGTACTTC
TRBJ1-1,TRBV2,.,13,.,CASIQFMNTEAFF,TGTGCCAGCATTCAGTTCATGAACACTGAAGCTTTCTTT
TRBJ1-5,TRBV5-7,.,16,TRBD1,CASSFVSRGHNQPQHF,TGTGCCAGCAGCTTCGTCTCAAGGGGGCACAATCAGCCCCAGCATTTT
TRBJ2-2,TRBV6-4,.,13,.,CASRSMNTGELFF,TGTGCCAGCAGATCAATGAACACCGGGGAGCTGTTTTTT
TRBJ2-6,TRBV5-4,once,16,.,CASSFLDPTGANVLTF,TGTGCCAGCAGCTTTTTGGATCCAACTGGGGCCAACGTCCTGACTTTC
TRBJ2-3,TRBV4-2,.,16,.,CASSQADGTSTDTQYF,TGTGCCAGCAGCCAAGCGGACGGAACTAGCACAGATACGCAGTATTTT
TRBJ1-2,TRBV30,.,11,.,CAWRIVYGYTF,TGTGCCTGGAGGATCGTTTATGGCTACACCTTC
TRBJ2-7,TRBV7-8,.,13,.,CASSLGNTNEQYF,TGTGCCAGCAGCTTGGGAAATACTAACGAGCAGTACTTC
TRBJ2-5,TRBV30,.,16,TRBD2,CAWRPGLAGVRETQYF,TGTGCCTGGAGGCCCGGACTAGCGGGCGTCCGGGAGACCCAGTACTTC
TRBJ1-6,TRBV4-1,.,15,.,CASSQTGLPNSPLHF,TGCGCCAGCAGCCAAACGGGACTGCCCAATTCACCCCTCCACTTT
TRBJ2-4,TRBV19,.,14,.,CASSMEGAKNIQYF,TGTGCCAGTAGTATGGAGGGAGCCAAAAACATTCAGTACTTC
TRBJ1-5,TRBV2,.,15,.,CASRLGQGGNQPQHF,TGTGCCAGCAGGCTAGGTCAGGGTGGCAATCAGCCCCAGCATTTT
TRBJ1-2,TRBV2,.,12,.,CASSRDGYGYTF,TGTGCCAGCAGTCGGGACGGCTATGGCTACACCTTC
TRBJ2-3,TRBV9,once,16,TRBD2,CASSVDGLGATDTQYF,TGTGCCAGCAGCGTAGATGGACTAGGGGCCACAGATACGCAGTATTTT
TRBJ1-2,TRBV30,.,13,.,CAWSVGEGYGYTF,TGTGCCTGGAGTGTGGGGGAGGGCTATGGCTACACCTTC
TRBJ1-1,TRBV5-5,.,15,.,CASSLGGRTNTEAFF,TGTGCCAGCAGCTTGGGGGGGAGGACCAACACTGAAGCTTTCTTT
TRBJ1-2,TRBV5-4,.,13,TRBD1,CASSWTGGYGYTF,TGTGCCAGCAGCTGGACAGGTGGATATGGCTACACCTTC
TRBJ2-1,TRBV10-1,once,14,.,CASSAGGPYNEQFF,TGCGCCAGCAGTGCCGGGGGGCCCTACAATGAGCAGTTCTTC
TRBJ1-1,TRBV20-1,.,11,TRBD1,CSAEGQYEAFF,TGCAGTGCTGAGGGACAGTATGAAGCTTTCTTT
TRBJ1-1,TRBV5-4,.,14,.,CASSLGGRDTEAFF,TGTGCCAGCAGCTTGGGAGGGAGGGACACTGAAGCTTTCTTT
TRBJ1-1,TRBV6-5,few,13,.,CASRGHRNTEAFF,TGTGCCAGCAGGGGTCACAGGAACACTGAAGCTTTCTTT
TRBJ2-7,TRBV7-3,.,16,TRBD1,CASSVTGTGRIYEQYF,TGTGCCAGCAGCGTAACCGGGACAGGGCGCATTTACGAGCAGTACTTC
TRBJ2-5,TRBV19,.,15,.,CASSTGKDSRETQYF,TGTGCCAGTAGTACCGGAAAGGACAGTAGAGAGACCCAGTACTTC
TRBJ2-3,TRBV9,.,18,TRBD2,CASSARLAGPTFTDTQYF,TGTGCCAGCAGCGCTCGACTAGCGGGGCCAACCTTCACAGATACGCAGTATTTT
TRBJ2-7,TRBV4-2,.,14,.,CASSRPGKDNEQYF,TGTGCCAGCAGCCGTCCTGGAAAAGATAACGAGCAGTACTTC
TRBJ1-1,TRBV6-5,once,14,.,CASSPAGSNTEAFF,TGTGCCAGCAGTCCAGCGGGATCGAACACTGAAGCTTTCTTT
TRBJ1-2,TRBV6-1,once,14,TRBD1,CASSPATGSYGYTF,TGTGCCAGCAGTCCCGCGACAGGGAGCTATGGCTACACCTTC
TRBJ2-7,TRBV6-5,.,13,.,CASSTVGEYEQYF,TGTGCCAGCAGTACGGTAGGAGAATACGAGCAGTACTTC
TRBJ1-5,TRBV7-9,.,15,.,CASSPLTGPIQPQHF,TGTGCCAGCAGCCCACTTACAGGTCCAATTCAGCCCCAGCATTTT
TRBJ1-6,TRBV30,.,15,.,CAWSVQGGRNSPLHF,TGTGCCTGGAGTGTACAAGGGGGAAGGAATTCACCCCTCCACTTT
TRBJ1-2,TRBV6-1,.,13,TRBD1,CASIFTGGFGYTF,TGTGCCAGCATTTTCACAGGGGGCTTTGGCTACACCTTC
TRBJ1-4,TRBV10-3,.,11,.,CAIGTPEKLFF,TGTGCCATTGGGACACCTGAAAAACTGTTTTTT
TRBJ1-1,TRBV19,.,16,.,CASGGTYKRVNTEAFF,TGTGCCAGTGGGGGGACCTATAAACGGGTGAACACTGAAGCTTTCTTT
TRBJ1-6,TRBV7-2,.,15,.,CASSLVPGVNSPLHF,TGTGCCAGCAGCTTAGTTCCCGGGGTCAATTCACCCCTCCACTTT
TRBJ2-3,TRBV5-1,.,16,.,CASSLAGGSRTDTQYF,TGCGCCAGCAGCTTGGCTGGAGGGAGCCGCACAGATACGCAGTATTTT
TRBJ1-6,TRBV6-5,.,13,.,CASSYGVRSPLHF,TGTGCCAGCAGTTACGGGGTGCGCTCACCCCTCCACTTT
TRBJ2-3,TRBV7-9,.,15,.,CASSLRAGTTDTQYF,TGTGCCAGCAGCTTGCGGGCAGGGACCACAGATACGCAGTATTTT
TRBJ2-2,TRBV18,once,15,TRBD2,CASSPPGLASGELFF,TGTGCCAGCTCACCACCGGGACTAGCGTCCGGGGAGCTGTTTTTT
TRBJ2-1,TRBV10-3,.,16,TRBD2,CAISEQLAGVYNEQFF,TGTGCCATCAGTGAACAACTAGCGGGGGTTTACAATGAGCAGTTCTTC
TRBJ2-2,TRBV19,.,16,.,CASSIPRLGNTGELFF,TGTGCCAGTAGTATCCCCCGGCTGGGGAACACCGGGGAGCTGTTTTTT
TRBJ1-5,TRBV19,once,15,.,CASNLGGLSNQPQHF,TGTGCCAGTAATCTGGGGGGCTTAAGCAATCAGCCCCAGCATTTT
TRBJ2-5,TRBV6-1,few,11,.,CASREEETQYF,TGTGCCAGCAGGGAAGAAGAGACCCAGTACTTC
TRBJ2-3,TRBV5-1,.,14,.,CASSSGLITDTQYF,TGCGCCAGCAGCTCCGGACTTATCACAGATACGCAGTATTTT
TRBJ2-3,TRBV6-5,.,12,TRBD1,CASSAGTGGLYF,TGTGCCAGCAGCGCCGGGACAGGGGGCCTGTATTTT
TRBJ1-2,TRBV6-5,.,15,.,CASSYQPQGPHGYTF,TGTGCCAGCAGTTACCAACCACAGGGCCCCCATGGCTACACCTTC
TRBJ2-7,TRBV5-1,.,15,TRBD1,CASSLGQGPWGEQYF,TGCGCCAGCAGCTTGGGACAGGGCCCTTGGGGGGAGCAGTACTTC
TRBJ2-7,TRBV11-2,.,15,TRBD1,CASSLVQGGPYEQYF,TGTGCCAGCAGCTTAGTACAGGGGGGCCCCTACGAGCAGTACTTC
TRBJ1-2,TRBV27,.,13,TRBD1,CASSPRGRDGYTF,TGTGCCAGCAGCCCAAGGGGGCGGGATGGCTACACCTTC
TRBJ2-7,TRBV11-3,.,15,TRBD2,CASSLGFGRESEQYF,TGTGCCAGCAGCTTAGGGTTTGGGCGGGAGAGCGAGCAGTACTTC
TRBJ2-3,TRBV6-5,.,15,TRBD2,CASSWTSGRRDTQYF,TGTGCCAGCAGTTGGACTAGCGGGAGGCGTGATACGCAGTATTTT
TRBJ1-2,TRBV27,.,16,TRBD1,CASSLLGDSSGYGYTF,TGTGCCAGCAGTTTATTGGGGGACAGCAGCGGCTATGGCTACACCTTC